The sequence of this T cell receptor (beta chain) was determined in a study of CD4+ T cells in melanoma. This clone was found once. The antigen remains unidentified. Trimming stripped 3 bases from V and 2 bases from J, with 8 bases between. CDR1 and CDR2 from the germline V gene are LNHNV and YYDKDF (reference sequence). The CDR3 is made up of 13 amino acids. The assay was immunoSEQ multiplex PCR, and TCRdb's table has in-frame clones only and misses some. The sample yields some 110,000 clones, around 92% seen once. Study outcomes and limitations: CD8+ T cell, macrophage and B cell function reportedly correlated with neoantigen-specific CD4+ T cells. Diverse differentiation states were reported for melanoma neoantigen-specific CD4+ T cells.

This chain joins TRBV15 and TRBJ2-7, with D perhaps matching TRBD1 or TRBD2 (5 bases each). The TCR originated in a human donor with melanoma. Sequenced: peripheral blood. This CDR3 is CATSSRDAYEQYF. CDR3 nucleotide sequence: TGTGCCACCAGCAGCAGGGACGCCTACGAGCAGTACTTC.